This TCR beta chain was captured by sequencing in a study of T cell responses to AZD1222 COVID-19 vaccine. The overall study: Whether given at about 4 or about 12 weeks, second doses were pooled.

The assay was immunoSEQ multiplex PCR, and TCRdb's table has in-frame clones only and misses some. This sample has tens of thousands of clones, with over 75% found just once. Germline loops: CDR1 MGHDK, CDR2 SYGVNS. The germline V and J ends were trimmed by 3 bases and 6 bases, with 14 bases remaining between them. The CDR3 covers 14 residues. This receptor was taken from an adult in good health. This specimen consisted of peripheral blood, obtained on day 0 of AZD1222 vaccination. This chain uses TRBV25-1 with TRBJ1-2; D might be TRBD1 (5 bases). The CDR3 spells CASSEPGTDDGYTF. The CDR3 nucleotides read TGTGCCAGCAGTGAGCCCGGGACTGACGATGGCTACACCTTC.